This TCR beta chain was documented in a study of blood T cell repertoires in COVID-19. Overall study: From T cells, B-cell-depleted T cells, or PBMCs came the material, which was cDNA or gDNA.

Between the trimmed V and J ends, which lost 4 bases and 6 bases, there was a span of 18 bases. The germline V gene encodes CDR1 MDHEN and CDR2 SYDVKM. This CDR3 contains 16 residues. Clones were read by immunoSEQ multiplex PCR, and TCRdb kept only the in-frame ones, dropping some. The sample contains around 300,000 clones, 80% to 90% of which appear only once. Sequencing input: peripheral blood. The J gene is TRBJ2-2, the V gene TRBV28, with D tentatively TRBD2 (5 bases). The sequence was obtained from a man younger than 40 with active or convalescent COVID-19. The CDR3 region has the DNA TGTGCCAGCAGTTCCCCCTACGGGAAAAGCGCCGGGGAGCTGTTTTTT. Translated: CASSSPYGKSAGELFF. The full variable domain, in which reference TRBV28 and TRBJ2-2 provide the parts outside the CDR3, is DVKVTQSSRYLVKRTGEKVFLECVQDMDHENMFWYRQDPGLGLRLIYFSYDVKMKEKGDIPEGYSVSREKKERFSLILESASTNQTSMYLCASSSPYGKSAGELFFGEGSRLTVL.